This paragraph covers one T cell receptor (beta chain) sequence. This clonotype was seen at least ten times. Its target antigen remains unknown. Per-base qualities were not stored, and no clone one base away is much larger. These data come from a study of breast tumors, draining lymph nodes, adjacent tissues (dated by TCRdb to the mid-2010s). A note on the overall study: Breast cancer patients provided tumor, adjacent nontumor tissue and axillary lymph nodes, and the study compared the TCR beta repertoires across these three sources. The study aimed to assess the relationships and possible T-cell exchange between tumor, surrounding tissue and draining lymph node repertoires in human breast cancer.

Sequencing relied on an Illumina HiSeq 2000. TCR beta chain libraries were generated by multiplex PCR amplification. High-throughput sequencing was used to analyze the amplified TCR beta chain products. TCRdb itself trimmed the public reads at Q25 with fastp, ran MiXCR and retained productive beta chains. Duplicate CDR3 protein sequences are folded into a single record with the most common DNA and genes. This sample is represented by over 200,000 distinct CDR3 sequences; approximately 29% of them were singletons. The top ten hold around 1.5% of the sample. Lymph node samples were obtained from the axillary draining lymph nodes of breast cancer patients. From the cysteine up to the phenylalanine, the CDR3 has a length of 13 residues. The CDR3 DNA has 39 bases and is translated from base 1. V is pared back by 5 bases and J by 7 bases, with 15 bases lying between the germline termini. Per the germline V gene (reference sequence), PRHDT is the CDR1 and FYEKMQ is the CDR2.

Study-level results and caveats: The study presented the conclusion that tumor T cells originate in lymph nodes as consistent with a hypothesis, not as something directly demonstrated. Tumor T-cell repertoires showed less diversity than lymph node repertoires and more diversity than nontumor tissue repertoires, and tumor T-cell repertoires showed preferential V and J gene usage. The data were considered consistent with the idea that most tumor T cells come from the lymph node and then expand in tumor tissue. In luminal-like breast cancer, tumor and nontumor tissue repertoires resembled each other significantly more than in basal-like breast cancer.

The specimen sequenced was axillary lymph node tissue. The chain was built from TRBV13 and TRBJ2-7; the D gene is possibly TRBD2, with 6 bases matching. This sequence was found in a female donor with breast cancer. Some clones in this sample may be carry-over from other donors' samples. In nucleotide form, the sequence is TGTGCCAGCAGCCCCGGGACTCGCCCGGAGCAGTACTTC. Translated, it gives CASSPGTRPEQYF. Full variable domain (CDR3 extended with the reference TRBV13 and TRBJ2-7 proteins): AAGVIQSPRHLIKEKRETATLKCYPIPRHDTVYWYQQGPGQDPQFLISFYEKMQSDKGSIPDRFSAQQFSDYHSELNMSSLELGDSALYFCASSPGTRPEQYFGPGTRLTVT.